Shown below are 21 T cell receptor beta chains from a single sample sequenced in a study of OX40 agonist ivuxolimab in advanced cancers. TCRdb's copy holds only in-frame clones and misses some; the assay was immunoSEQ multiplex PCR. This table has under 85,000 clones, more than 75% appearing once. This sample comprised CD4+ or CD8+ T cells sorted from blood, obtained in a trial of the OX40 agonist ivuxolimab. The receptors shown here come from an adult with an advanced solid tumor such as melanoma, head and neck, liver or kidney cancer.

The chain has TRBV5-1 and TRBJ2-2, with TRBD2 identical over 9 bases. The CDR3 covers 16 residues. Germline CDR1 is SGHRS and CDR2 is YFSETQ. V dropped 4 bases and J dropped 5; count of bases not matched to a gene: 9. The CDR3 DNA reads TGCGCCAGCAGCGATCCCGGGACTAGCTTTACCGGGGAGCTGTTTTTT. Translating it yields CASSDPGTSFTGELFF. Filled out from reference TRBV5-1 and TRBJ2-2, the complete variable domain reads KAGVTQTPRYLIKTRGQQVTLSCSPISGHRSVSWYQQTPGQGLQFLFEYFSETQRNKGNFPGRFSGRQFSNSRSEMNVSTLELGDSALYLCASSDPGTSFTGELFFGEGSRLTVL.

The V gene is TRBV28, the J gene TRBJ1-2, with TRBD1 matching over 8 bases. The CDR3 covers 13 residues. The germline CDR1 and CDR2 sequences are MDHEN and SYDVKM. V lost 6 bases to trimming and J lost 4 bases; unmatched junction nucleotides: 4. CDR3 sequence (DNA): TGTGCCAGCAGACGACAGGGGAGCTATGGCTACACCTTC. It yields the protein CASRRQGSYGYTF.

The CDR3 DNA reads TGTGCCAGCAGCCCGCCCTTAGCGGGTAATGAGCAGTTCTTC. Translating gives CASSPPLAGNEQFF. The chain combines TRBV5-4 with TRBJ2-1, with TRBD2 identical over 7 bases. The germline V gene has CDR1 SGHNT and CDR2 YYREEE (reference sequence). The CDR3 covers 14 residues. The junction had 8 bases not matched to a gene; V was cut back by 4 bases and J by 7 bases.

V is TRBV5-8 and J is TRBJ1-5, with D perhaps matching TRBD1 (5 bases). The CDR3 has 14 residues. V lost 0 bases to trimming and J lost 4 bases, with 8 bases between them. Germline V gives CDR1 SGHTS, CDR2 YDEGEE. This chain's CDR3 is CASSLVRGNQPQHF. The CDR3 DNA sequence: TGTGCCAGCAGCTTGGTTAGGGGAAATCAGCCCCAGCATTTT.

J is TRBJ1-4 and V is TRBV6-1; TRBD1 matches at 7 bases. The CDR3 spans 13 residues. The trim removed 7 bases at V and 7 bases at J, leaving 6 bases unmatched. From germline, CDR1 is MNHNS and CDR2 SASEGT. For the CDR3, the DNA is TGTGCCAGCAAAGCAGGGGGGTTTGAAAAACTGTTTTTT. This encodes CASKAGGFEKLFF.

The chain joins TRBV11-2 to TRBJ2-1; D possibly corresponds to TRBD1 (6 bases). The CDR3 covers 13 residues. Trimming stripped 3 bases from V and 7 bases from J, with 10 bases between. CDR1 is SGHAT, CDR2 FQNNGV, per germline. This CDR3 is CASSFNRVNEQFF. In nucleotides, the CDR3 is TGTGCCAGCAGCTTTAACAGGGTAAATGAGCAGTTCTTC.

This clone was detected only a few times. The V gene is TRBV28, the J gene TRBJ1-1; the D is unclear. The CDR3 contains 14 residues. From germline, CDR1 is MDHEN and CDR2 SYDVKM. Trimming pared 2 bases from V and 0 bases from J, leaving 7 bases between. CDR3 sequence (DNA): TGTGCCAGCAGTTTAAGCCGTATGAACACTGAAGCTTTCTTT. It translates to CASSLSRMNTEAFF.

The chain combines TRBV5-1 with TRBJ1-5; maybe TRBD1 (5 bases). CDR1 SGHRS and CDR2 YFSETQ come from the germline V gene. The CDR3 runs to 14 residues. Deletions cut 0 bases from V and 7 bases from J, with 11 bases between. Here the CDR3 DNA reads TGCGCCAGCAGCTTGGGTGGGTGGGACCAGCCCCAGCATTTT. As protein: CASSLGGWDQPQHF.

V is TRBV11-2 and J is TRBJ2-2, with D possibly called TRBD1 or TRBD2 (5 bases each). CDR1 is SGHAT and CDR2 is FQNNGV in the germline V gene. CDR3 size: 15 residues. Trimming removed 5 bases at V and 7 bases at J, with 17 bases between. The CDR3 sequence: CASSLSGRQNGELFF. CDR3 DNA sequence: TGTGCCAGCAGCCTATCGGGACGGCAAAACGGGGAGCTGTTTTTT.

This clone was seen more than once but under ten times. J is TRBJ1-4 and V is TRBV2; tentatively, D is TRBD1 (5 bases). Germline CDR1 SNHLY, CDR2 FYNNEI. V lost 6 bases and J lost 5, with 16 bases in between. The CDR3 is 15 amino acids. The CDR3 reads CASRERVRGNEKLFF. DNA of the CDR3: TGTGCCAGCAGGGAAAGGGTGAGGGGCAATGAAAAACTGTTTTTT.

CDR3 amino acids: CASSPVVLENTGELFF. In nucleotides, the CDR3 is TGTGCCAGCTCCCCCGTGGTACTCGAGAACACCGGGGAGCTGTTTTTT. The chain uses TRBV18 and TRBJ2-2; D is undetermined. In germline, CDR1 is KGHSH, CDR2 LQKENI. The CDR3 is 16 amino acids. V lost 6 bases and J 1 base, leaving 15 bases between the germline ends.

There are a few counts of this clone. This chain uses TRBV7-6 with TRBJ1-1; maybe TRBD1 (5 bases). CDR1 is SGHVS and CDR2 is FNYEAQ in the germline V gene. Trimming took off 5 bases at V and 0 bases at J, with 16 bases between the two ends. This CDR3 comprises 16 residues. Here the CDR3 reads CASSTRPGTVNTEAFF. In DNA, the CDR3 is TGTGCCAGCAGCACCCGACCCGGGACGGTGAACACTGAAGCTTTCTTT.

The J gene is TRBJ1-5, the V gene TRBV7-2; D unclear. The CDR3 extends over 18 amino acids. The germline CDR1 and CDR2 sequences are SGHTA and FQGNSA. Trimming removed 1 base from V and 5 bases from J, with 21 bases in between. The CDR3 reads CASSLDRDHLRVHQPQHF. Here the CDR3 DNA reads TGTGCCAGCAGCTTAGACAGAGACCATTTGAGGGTCCATCAGCCCCAGCATTTT.

The gene calls are TRBV7-3 and TRBJ2-1; D may be TRBD2 (6 bases). The CDR3 covers 16 residues. Germline loops: CDR1 SGHTA, CDR2 FQGTGA. Trimming cost V 4 bases and J 7 bases, with 20 bases left between them. The CDR3 is CASSSPGLPSGNEQFF. The CDR3, as DNA: TGTGCCAGCAGCTCACCGGGACTCCCAAGCGGGAATGAGCAGTTCTTC.

The chain recombines TRBV5-1 with TRBJ2-3, with a weak D call TRBD2 (7 bases). Germline V gene data show CDR1 as SGHRS and CDR2 as YFSETQ. V was trimmed by 7 bases and J by 5 bases, leaving 20 bases between them. The CDR3 length is 15 residues. The CDR3 DNA follows: TGCGCCAGCGGGGGGGCCGCCGGTGGTGGAGATACGCAGTATTTT. It is translated as CASGGAAGGGDTQYF.

In this sample, this clone turned up a few times. The genes are TRBV5-5 and TRBJ2-5; possible D gene TRBD1, 6 bases. Trimming took 1 base from V and 2 from J, leaving 15 bases between them. The CDR3 is 16 amino acids. Germline lookup yields CDR1 SGHKS and CDR2 YYEKEE (reference sequence). The CDR3: CASSLSIAQGQETQYF. Written as DNA, the CDR3 is TGTGCCAGCAGCTTGTCGATAGCGCAGGGGCAAGAGACCCAGTACTTC.

The rearrangement uses TRBV5-1 and TRBJ2-7, with D uncertain. The length of the CDR3 is 14 residues. The germline V gene has CDR1 SGHRS and CDR2 YFSETQ. Trimming took off 2 bases at V and 5 bases at J, with 14 bases between the two ends. The CDR3 sequence: CASSFYPRTNEQYF. Here the CDR3 DNA reads TGCGCCAGCAGCTTCTATCCCAGAACCAACGAGCAGTACTTC.

The genes are TRBV6-5 and TRBJ2-1; D is undetermined. Germline assignment: CDR1 MNHEY and CDR2 SVGAGI. V dropped 5 bases and J dropped 15 bases, with 17 bases sitting between them. The CDR3 runs 12 residues. The chain's CDR3 is CASSDPLAQLFF. DNA of the CDR3: TGTGCCAGCAGTGATCCTCTTGCACAGCTGTTCTTC.

The rearrangement links TRBV7-9 to TRBJ1-5; a weak D match, TRBD1 (5 bases). The germline V and J ends were trimmed by 1 base and 2 bases, with 12 bases remaining between them. This CDR3 has 16 residues. Per the germline V gene, CDR1 is SEHNR and CDR2 is FQNEAQ (reference sequence). The CDR3 region is CASSLDQGFGNQPQHF. The CDR3 DNA is TGTGCCAGCAGCTTAGACCAGGGTTTCGGCAATCAGCCCCAGCATTTT.

The V gene is TRBV30, the J gene TRBJ1-2; D gene ambiguous. The CDR3 loop spans 14 amino acids. Germline values: CDR1 GTSNPN, CDR2 SVGIG (reference sequence). V was shortened by 0 bases and J by 2 bases, with 10 bases between the two germline ends. Here the CDR3 DNA reads TGTGCCTGGAGTGTACAGCTGGGGAACTATGGCTACACCTTC. This encodes CAWSVQLGNYGYTF. The entire variable domain, with the rest obtained from reference TRBV30 and TRBJ1-2, is as follows: SQTIHQWPATLVQPVGSPLSLECTVEGTSNPNLYWYRQAAGRGLQLLFYSVGIGQISSEVPQNLSASRPQDRQFILSSKKLLLSDSGFYLCAWSVQLGNYGYTFGSGTRLTVV.

The chain recombines TRBV2 with TRBJ1-1; D is unresolved. The V end lost 4 bases, the J end lost 2 bases, and 8 bases lay between the germline ends. Per germline, CDR1 SNHLY and CDR2 FYNNEI. The CDR3 is made up of 13 amino acids. The CDR3 here is CASSVQLNTEAFF. The CDR3 DNA is TGTGCCAGCAGTGTCCAGTTAAACACTGAAGCTTTCTTT.